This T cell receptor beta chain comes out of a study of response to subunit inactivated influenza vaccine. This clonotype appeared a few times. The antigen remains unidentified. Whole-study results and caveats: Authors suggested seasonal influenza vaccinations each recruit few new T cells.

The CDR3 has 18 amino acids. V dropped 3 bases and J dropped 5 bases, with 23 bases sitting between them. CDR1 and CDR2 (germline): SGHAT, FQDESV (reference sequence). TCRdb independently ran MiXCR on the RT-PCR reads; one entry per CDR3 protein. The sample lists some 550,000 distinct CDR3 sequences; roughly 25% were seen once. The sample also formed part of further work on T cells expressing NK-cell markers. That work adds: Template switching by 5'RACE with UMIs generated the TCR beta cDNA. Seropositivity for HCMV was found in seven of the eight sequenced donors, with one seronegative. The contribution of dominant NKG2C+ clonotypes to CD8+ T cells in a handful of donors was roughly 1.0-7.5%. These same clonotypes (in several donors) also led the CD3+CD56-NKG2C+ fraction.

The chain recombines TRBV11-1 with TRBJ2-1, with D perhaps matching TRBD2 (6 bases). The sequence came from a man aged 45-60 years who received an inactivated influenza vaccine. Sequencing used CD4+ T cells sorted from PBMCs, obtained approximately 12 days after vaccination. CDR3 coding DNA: TGTGCCAGCAGCTTGGCATCGATGGGAGGCCTTAAAAACAATGAGCAGTTCTTC. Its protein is CASSLASMGGLKNNEQFF.